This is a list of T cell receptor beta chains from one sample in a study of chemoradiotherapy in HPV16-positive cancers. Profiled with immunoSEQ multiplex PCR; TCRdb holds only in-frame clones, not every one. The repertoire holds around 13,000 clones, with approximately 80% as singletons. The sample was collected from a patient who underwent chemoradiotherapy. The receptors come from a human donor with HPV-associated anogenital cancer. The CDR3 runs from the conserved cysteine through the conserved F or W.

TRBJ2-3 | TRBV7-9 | CASSSWTSGGPGDTQYF
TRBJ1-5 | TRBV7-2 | CASNLGGDRDQPQHF
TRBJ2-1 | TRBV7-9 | CASSSRTGLYNEQFF
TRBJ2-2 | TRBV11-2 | CASSFASGGGRGELFF
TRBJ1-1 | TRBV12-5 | CASGLEQAEAFF
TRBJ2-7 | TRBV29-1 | CSVRSWDEQYF
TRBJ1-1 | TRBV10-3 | CAIRDSSSNTEAFF
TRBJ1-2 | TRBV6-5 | CATYTGDYGYTF
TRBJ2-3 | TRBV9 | CASSVGWGQSTDTQYF
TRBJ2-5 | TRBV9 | CASSAGRQGEETQYF
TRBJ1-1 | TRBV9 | CASSVGIGPEAFF
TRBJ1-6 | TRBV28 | CASRSDRVDWSPLHF
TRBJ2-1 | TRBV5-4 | CASSFSRQGGRTYNEQFF
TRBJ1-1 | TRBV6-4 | CATSLRENTEAFF
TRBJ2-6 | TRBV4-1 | CASSPGLRVLSGANVLTF
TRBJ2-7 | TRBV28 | CASSRNMGGLEQYF
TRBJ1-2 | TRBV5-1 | CASSRPGGDYGYTF
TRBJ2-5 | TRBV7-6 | CASSLRPGGETQYF
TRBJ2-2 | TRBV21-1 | CASSKDLGTSGIGELFF
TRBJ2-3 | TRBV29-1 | CSVWTGDTQYF
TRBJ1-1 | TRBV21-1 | CASSLLSRDRSDTEAFF
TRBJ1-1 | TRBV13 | CASSSQQGLSSTEAFF
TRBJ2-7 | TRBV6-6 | CASSPTGDSLSYEQYF
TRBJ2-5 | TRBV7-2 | CASSLERLAGVQETQYF
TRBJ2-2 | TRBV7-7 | CASSSRGWESTGELFF
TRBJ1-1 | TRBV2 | CASSFTVNTEAFF
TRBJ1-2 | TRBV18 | CASLRAGEGYTF
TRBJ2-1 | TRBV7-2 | CASSLVWSSYNEQFF
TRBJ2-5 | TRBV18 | CASSPSMVEETQYF
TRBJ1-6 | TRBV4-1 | CASSQVQGNSPLHF
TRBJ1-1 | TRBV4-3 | CASSSSLNTEAFF
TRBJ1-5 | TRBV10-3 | CATQGQGITSNQPQHF
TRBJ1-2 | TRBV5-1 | CASTFGTGVNYGYTF
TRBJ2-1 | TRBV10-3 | CAISVLKPGQGKMNEQFF
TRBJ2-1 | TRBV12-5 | CASGSRDSYNEQFF
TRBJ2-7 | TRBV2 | CASRRDAYEQYF
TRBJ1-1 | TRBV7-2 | CASSLDPRAFEAFF
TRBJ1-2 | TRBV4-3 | CASSQFYLQANYGYTF
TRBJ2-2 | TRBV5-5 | CASSLLAVTTGELFF
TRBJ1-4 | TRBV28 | CASSPRGGINEKLFF
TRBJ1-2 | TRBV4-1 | CASSQEVRGLTGYTF
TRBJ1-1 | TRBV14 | CASSQGGRTEAFF
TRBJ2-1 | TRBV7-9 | CASSLWWDQRSYNEQFF
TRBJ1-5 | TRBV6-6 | CASGREGYQPQHF
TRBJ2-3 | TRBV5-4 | CASSLSGNPSTDTQYF
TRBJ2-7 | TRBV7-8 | CASSLGRTSEQYF
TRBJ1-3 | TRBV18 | CASSPGNTIYF
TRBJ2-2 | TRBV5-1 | CASSLEAGVAGELFF
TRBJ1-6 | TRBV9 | CASSPLGGDSPLHF
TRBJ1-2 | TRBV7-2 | CASSPKHGFAMGGYTF
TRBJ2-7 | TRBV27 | CASSSSGVYEQYF
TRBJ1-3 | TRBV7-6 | CASSPRAFGANTIYF
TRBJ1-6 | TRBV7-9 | CAGAGDDSPLHF